This T cell receptor beta chain was captured in a study of T cells after yellow fever vaccination. TCRdb recomputed calls from the 5' RACE reads with MiXCR, one row per CDR3 protein. Among under 300,000 distinct CDR3 sequences listed, less than 9% were seen once. In this sample, this clonotype turned up many times. Its cognate antigen is unknown. CDR3 length equals 16 residues. J gave up 10 bases and V 2 bases, and 9 bases lay outside the gene matches. CDR1 and CDR2 (germline): SGHDN, FVKESK. General study results and limits: A weaker but faster secondary response was observed, peaking on day 5 versus 15. A large majority of primary-vaccination clones showed up again after the booster (about 97% CD4, around 90% CD8). Abundant clonotypes from the bulk population could contaminate FACS-sorted repertoires.

The receptor comes from a man aged 25-45 years who received the YFV17D yellow fever vaccine. This sequence joins TRBV14 and TRBJ2-5; 14 bases align to TRBD2. Sequenced here: CD4+ T cells sorted from PBMCs, sampled 15 days after the yellow fever booster vaccination. Here the CDR3 DNA reads TGTGCCAGCAGCCAAACAACGGGACTAGCGGGAGTGAACCAGTACTTC. Encoded protein: CASSQTTGLAGVNQYF.